Here is one T cell receptor (beta chain) with its context. Its antigen is undetermined. Data came from immunoSEQ multiplex PCR; TCRdb stores just in-frame clones and leaves some out. The table shows roughly 11,000 clones, with 80% to 85% occurring only once. This entry is derived from a study of T cells after posttransplantation cyclophosphamide. Study-level findings and limits: Later post-transplant blood repertoires were often dominated by donor CD8+ memory clones. Tissue-infiltrating T cells from skin or gut overlapped little with blood T cells.

Control samples came 1 year after myeloablative marrow transplants with methotrexate plus calcineurin inhibitor. This receptor was obtained from a male patient aged 25-45 years who received an allogeneic stem cell transplant from an unrelated donor, was CMV-positive, and had acute GVHD only. Some T cells may trace back to the graft donor. Sequenced here: PBMCs, sampled 367 days after allogeneic stem cell transplant with calcineurin inhibitor and methotrexate.

The CDR3 reads CASSGTGISVAFF. Here the CDR3 DNA reads TGTGCCAGCAGCGGGACAGGGATATCTGTAGCTTTCTTT. The genes are TRBV6-1 and TRBJ1-1; 9 bases are a match to TRBD1. Germline-derived CDR1 and CDR2 are MNHNS and SASEGT. The V and J ends lost 6 bases and 10 bases, in that order; junction bases with no gene match: 9. CDR3 length: 13 residues.